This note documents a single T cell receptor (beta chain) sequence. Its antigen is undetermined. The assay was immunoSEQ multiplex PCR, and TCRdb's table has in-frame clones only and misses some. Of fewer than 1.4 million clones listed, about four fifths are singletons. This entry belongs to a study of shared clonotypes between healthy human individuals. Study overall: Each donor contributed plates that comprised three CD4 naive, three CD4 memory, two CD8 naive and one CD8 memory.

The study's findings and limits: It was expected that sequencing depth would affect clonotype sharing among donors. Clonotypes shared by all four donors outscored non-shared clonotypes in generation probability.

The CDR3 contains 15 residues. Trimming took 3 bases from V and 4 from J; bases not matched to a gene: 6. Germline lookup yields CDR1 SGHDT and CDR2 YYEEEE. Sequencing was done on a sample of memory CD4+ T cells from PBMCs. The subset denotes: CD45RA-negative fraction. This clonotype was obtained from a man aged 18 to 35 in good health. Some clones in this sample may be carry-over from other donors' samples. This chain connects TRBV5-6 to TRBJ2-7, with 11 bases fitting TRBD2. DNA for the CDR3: TGTGCCAGCAGCTCACGACTAGCGGGGATATACGAGCAGTACTTC. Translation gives CASSSRLAGIYEQYF.